This T cell receptor beta chain was obtained from a study of early T cells in non-severe SARS-CoV-2 infection. The wider study: Chains from this unsorted whole-blood bulk RNA could not be paired. Study-wide findings and caveats: The matching step, a VDJdb search, favored anti-spike CD8 responses and missed private and CD4 specificities.

Unique molecular identifier tags were affixed to discrete cDNA molecules. One entry per CDR3 protein results from TCRdb running MiXCR on the 5' RACE reads. The repertoire holds fewer than 30,000 distinct CDR3 sequences, with approximately 4.1% as singletons. Notes on this clonotype: The antigen is unknown.

The clonotype comes from an adult who was a healthcare worker with PCR-confirmed SARS-CoV-2 infection or an uninfected control (not recorded which). The material sequenced was whole blood.

The CDR3 DNA follows: TGTGCCACCCGCCGGGACAGGGAACATGAGCAGTTCTTC. Translation: CATRRDREHEQFF. V is TRBV10-3 and J is TRBJ2-1; TRBD1 agrees at 9 bases. There are 13 residues in the CDR3. The V segment lost 10 bases and the J segment 8 bases; nucleotides outside the gene matches: 9. Germline values: CDR1 ENHRY, CDR2 SYGVKD.